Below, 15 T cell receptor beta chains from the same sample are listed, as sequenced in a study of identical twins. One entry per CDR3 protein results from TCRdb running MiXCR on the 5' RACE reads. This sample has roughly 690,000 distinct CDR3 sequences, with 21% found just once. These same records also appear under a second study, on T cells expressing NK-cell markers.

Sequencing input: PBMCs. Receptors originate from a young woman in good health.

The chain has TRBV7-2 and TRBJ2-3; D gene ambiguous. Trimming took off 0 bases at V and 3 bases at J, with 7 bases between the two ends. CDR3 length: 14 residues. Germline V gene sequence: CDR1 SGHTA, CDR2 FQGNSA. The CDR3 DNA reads TGTGCCAGCAGCTTAGCGTATTTGACAGATACGCAGTATTTT. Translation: CASSLAYLTDTQYF.

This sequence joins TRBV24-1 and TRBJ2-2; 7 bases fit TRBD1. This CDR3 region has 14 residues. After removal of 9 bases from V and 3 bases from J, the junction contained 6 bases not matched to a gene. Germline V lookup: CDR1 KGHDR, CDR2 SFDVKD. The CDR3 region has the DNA TGTGCCACCTCCGGGACAGATTACACCGGGGAGCTGTTTTTT. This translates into CATSGTDYTGELFF.

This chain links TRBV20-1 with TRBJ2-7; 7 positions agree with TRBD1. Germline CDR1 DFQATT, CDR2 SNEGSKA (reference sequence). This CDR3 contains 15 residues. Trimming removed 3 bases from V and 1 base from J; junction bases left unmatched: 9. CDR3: CSASTPGQTSYEQYF. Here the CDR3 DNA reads TGCAGTGCTAGTACTCCGGGACAGACTTCCTACGAGCAGTACTTC.

The CDR3 DNA is TGTGCCAGCAGCTTGTGGCAGGGAGGAACCGATACGCAGTATTTT. It encodes CASSLWQGGTDTQYF. The V and J genes are TRBV5-4 and TRBJ2-3; possible D gene TRBD2, 6 bases. The ends were cut back, 1 base at V and 6 bases at J, with 15 bases in the middle. Germline lookup yields CDR1 SGHNT and CDR2 YYREEE (reference sequence). The CDR3 length is 15 residues.

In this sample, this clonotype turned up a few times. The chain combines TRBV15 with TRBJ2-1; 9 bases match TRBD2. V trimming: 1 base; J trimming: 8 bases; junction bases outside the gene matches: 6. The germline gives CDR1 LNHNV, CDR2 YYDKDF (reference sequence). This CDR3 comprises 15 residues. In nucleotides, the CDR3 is TGTGCCACCAGCAGAGGTCTAGCGGGGATCTATGAGCAGTTCTTC. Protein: CATSRGLAGIYEQFF.

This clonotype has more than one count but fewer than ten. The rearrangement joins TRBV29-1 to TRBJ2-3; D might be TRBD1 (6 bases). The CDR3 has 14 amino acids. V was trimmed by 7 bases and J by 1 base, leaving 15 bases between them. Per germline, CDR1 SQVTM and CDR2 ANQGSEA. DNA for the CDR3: TGCAGCGCCAACGATCGGACAGGCACAGATACGCAGTATTTT. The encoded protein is CSANDRTGTDTQYF.

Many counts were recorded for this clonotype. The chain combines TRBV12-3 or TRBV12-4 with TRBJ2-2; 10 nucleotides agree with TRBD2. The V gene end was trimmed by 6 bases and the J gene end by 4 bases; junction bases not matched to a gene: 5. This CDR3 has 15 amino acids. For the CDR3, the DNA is TGTGCCAGCAGGGTCAGACTAGCGGGCACCGGGGAGCTGTTTTTT. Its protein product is CASRVRLAGTGELFF.

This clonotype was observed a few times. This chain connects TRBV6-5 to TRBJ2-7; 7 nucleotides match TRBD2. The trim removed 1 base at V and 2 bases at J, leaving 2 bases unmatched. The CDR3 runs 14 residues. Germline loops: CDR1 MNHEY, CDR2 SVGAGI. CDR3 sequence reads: CASSYYGGTYEQYF. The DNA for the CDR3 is TGTGCCAGCAGTTACTACGGGGGGACCTACGAGCAGTACTTC.

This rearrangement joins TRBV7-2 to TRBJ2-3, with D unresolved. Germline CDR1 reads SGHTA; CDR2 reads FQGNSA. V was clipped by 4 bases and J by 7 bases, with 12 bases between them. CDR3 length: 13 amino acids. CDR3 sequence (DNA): TGTGCCAGCAGCTCCACGGACCGGAATACGCAGTATTTT. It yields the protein CASSSTDRNTQYF.

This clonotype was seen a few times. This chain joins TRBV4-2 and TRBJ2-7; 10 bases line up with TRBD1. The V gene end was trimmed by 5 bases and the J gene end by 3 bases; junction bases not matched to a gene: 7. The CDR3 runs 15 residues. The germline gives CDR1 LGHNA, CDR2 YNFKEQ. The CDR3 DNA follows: TGTGCCAGCAGCTCCCCGGGACAGGGGCGCTACGAGCAGTACTTC. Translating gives CASSSPGQGRYEQYF.

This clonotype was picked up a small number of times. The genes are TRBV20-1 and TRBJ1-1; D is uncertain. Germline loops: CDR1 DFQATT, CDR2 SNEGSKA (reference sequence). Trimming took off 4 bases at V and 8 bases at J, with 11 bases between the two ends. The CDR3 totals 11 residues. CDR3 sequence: CSATTAREAFF. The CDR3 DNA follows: TGCAGTGCTACCACAGCAAGAGAAGCTTTCTTT.

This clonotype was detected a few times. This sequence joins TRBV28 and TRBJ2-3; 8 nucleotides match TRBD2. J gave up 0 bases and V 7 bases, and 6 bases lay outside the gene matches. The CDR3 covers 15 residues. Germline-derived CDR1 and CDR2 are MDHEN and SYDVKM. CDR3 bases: TGTGCCAGCACCCTAGCGGGCCGCAGCACAGATACGCAGTATTTT. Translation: CASTLAGRSTDTQYF.

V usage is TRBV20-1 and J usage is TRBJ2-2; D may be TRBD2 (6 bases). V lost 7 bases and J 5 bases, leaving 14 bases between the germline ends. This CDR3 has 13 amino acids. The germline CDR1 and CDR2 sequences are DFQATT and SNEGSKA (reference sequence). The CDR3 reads CSVLRRGTGELFF. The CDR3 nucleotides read TGCAGTGTGCTCCGGAGGGGAACCGGGGAGCTGTTTTTT.

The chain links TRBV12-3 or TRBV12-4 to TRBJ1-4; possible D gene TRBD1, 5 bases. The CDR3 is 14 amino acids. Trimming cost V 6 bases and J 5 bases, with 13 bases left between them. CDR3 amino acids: CASRPGTLNEKLFF. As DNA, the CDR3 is TGTGCCAGCAGGCCCGGGACGTTGAATGAAAAACTGTTTTTT.

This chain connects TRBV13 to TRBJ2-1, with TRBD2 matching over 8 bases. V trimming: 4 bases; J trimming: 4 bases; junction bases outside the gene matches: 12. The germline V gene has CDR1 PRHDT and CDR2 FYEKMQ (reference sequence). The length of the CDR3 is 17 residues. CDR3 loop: CASSSTTSGDWYNEQFF. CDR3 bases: TGTGCCAGCAGCTCTACCACTAGCGGAGACTGGTACAATGAGCAGTTCTTC.